Listed here are 32 T cell receptor beta chains from one sample, sequenced in a study of T cell clones after liver transplantation. The table came from immunoSEQ multiplex PCR; TCRdb's copy has only in-frame clones and leaves some out. The repertoire holds about 75,000 clones, with around four fifths as singletons. Material: CD4+ T cells from blood, obtained less than 50 months after liver transplant. The receptors were gathered from a human patient who received a liver transplant. Some T cells may be graft donor cells.

The chain uses TRBV5-4 and TRBJ2-7; 12 nucleotides match TRBD2. J was trimmed by 1 base and V by 4 bases; bases with no gene match: 3. Looked up from germline, CDR1 is SGHNT and CDR2 is YYREEE (reference sequence). The CDR3 sequence is 15 residues long. CDR3 protein: CASSRLAGESYEQYF. The CDR3 region has the DNA TGTGCCAGCAGCCGACTAGCGGGGGAGTCCTACGAGCAGTACTTC.

This chain links TRBV6-6 with TRBJ1-5; TRBD1 is a possible D gene (6 bases). This CDR3 is 15 amino acids long. The germline gives CDR1 MNHNY, CDR2 SVGAGI (reference sequence). V was cut by 2 bases and J by 7 bases, with 15 bases left in between. CDR3 sequence (DNA): TGTGCCAGCAGTTACCCGGGGCAGGGGAGGCAGCCCCAGCATTTT. As protein: CASSYPGQGRQPQHF.

This chain connects TRBV5-6 to TRBJ1-2; unclear D gene. Germline CDR1 and CDR2: SGHDT and YYEEEE. The V end was cut by 4 bases, the J end by 4 bases, with 20 bases between. The CDR3 loop spans 16 amino acids. The CDR3 DNA sequence: TGTGCCAGCAGCCCGGAGGTCGGAGCGGAACTCTATGGCTACACCTTC. It is translated as CASSPEVGAELYGYTF.

This chain connects TRBV30 to TRBJ2-7; D is ambiguous. Trimming left V 4 bases short and J 9 bases short, with 16 bases between. This CDR3 is 12 amino acids long. Per the germline V gene, CDR1 is GTSNPN and CDR2 is SVGIG (reference sequence). The CDR3 sequence: CAWTNIIGRQYF. The DNA of the CDR3 is TGTGCCTGGACAAATATCATAGGTCGGCAGTACTTC.

The chain combines TRBV5-1 with TRBJ2-3; 8 nucleotides align to TRBD1. This CDR3 is built from 16 residues. The germline V gene encodes CDR1 SGHRS and CDR2 YFSETQ. The V and J ends lost 4 bases and 3 bases, in that order; junction bases with no gene match: 10. CDR3 nucleotides: TGCGCCAGCAGCCTGAGGCAGGGGGCGCGGACAGATACGCAGTATTTT. Protein: CASSLRQGARTDTQYF.

The J gene is TRBJ2-2, the V gene TRBV5-6, with D possibly matching TRBD1 (6 bases). Trimming took 3 bases from V and 5 from J, leaving 14 bases between them. This CDR3 comprises 15 residues. Germline V gene data show CDR1 as SGHDT and CDR2 as YYEEEE. The CDR3 loop reads CASSYGQRPTGELFF. DNA for the CDR3: TGTGCCAGCAGCTACGGACAGAGACCGACCGGGGAGCTGTTTTTT.

This chain connects TRBV27 to TRBJ2-1; TRBD2 aligns across 8 bases. Germline values: CDR1 MNHEY, CDR2 SMNVEV (reference sequence). CDR3 length: 15 residues. J was trimmed by 5 bases and V by 3 bases; bases with no gene match: 6. DNA of the CDR3: TGTGCCAGCAGTTTCCGGCGGGGGGAAAACAATGAGCAGTTCTTC. This sequence encodes CASSFRRGENNEQFF.

V gene TRBV7-2 combines with J gene TRBJ2-1; 8 bases fit TRBD2. Germline V lookup: CDR1 SGHTA, CDR2 FQGNSA. The CDR3 has 14 amino acids. The trim removed 5 bases at V and 2 bases at J, leaving 2 bases unmatched. The CDR3 nucleotides read TGTGCCAGCAGCCGGGGGGGCACCTACAATGAGCAGTTCTTC. It is translated as CASSRGGTYNEQFF.

The DNA for the CDR3 is TGTGCCAGCAGTTTGAACAGGGGAATTAATGGCTACACCTTC. This encodes CASSLNRGINGYTF. The chain is built from TRBV27 and TRBJ1-2; 7 bases agree with TRBD1. V dropped 3 bases and J dropped 6; count of bases not matched to a gene: 7. The CDR3 is 14 amino acids. Germline V gives CDR1 MNHEY, CDR2 SMNVEV (reference sequence).

The V and J genes are TRBV7-2 and TRBJ2-3, with D possibly TRBD2 on 6 matching bases. This CDR3 contains 16 residues. V was cut by 5 bases and J by 2 bases, with 17 bases left in between. Germline CDR1 reads SGHTA; CDR2 reads FQGNSA. In DNA, the CDR3 is TGTGCCAGCAGCCGGAATATGGGGGGTAACACAGATACGCAGTATTTT. Amino acid sequence: CASSRNMGGNTDTQYF.

The V call is TRBV7-6, the J call TRBJ2-1; unclear D gene. The germline gives CDR1 SGHVS, CDR2 FNYEAQ. V was clipped by 0 bases and J by 10 bases, with 10 bases between them. This CDR3 has 13 amino acids. DNA of the CDR3: TGTGCCAGCAGCTTAGCGTCTACGACGGAGCAGTTCTTC. Amino acid sequence: CASSLASTTEQFF. Full variable domain (rest looked up from reference TRBV7-6 and TRBJ2-1): GAGVSQSPRYKVTKRGQDVALRCDPISGHVSLYWYRQALGQGPEFLTYFNYEAQQDKSGLPNDRFSAERPEGSISTLTIQRTEQRDSAMYRCASSLASTTEQFFGPGTRLTVL.

V usage is TRBV4-1 and J usage is TRBJ2-7; D is unresolved. The germline V gene has CDR1 MGHRA and CDR2 YSYEKL. V shed 2 bases and J shed 0 bases, with 8 bases lying between them. This CDR3 comprises 14 residues. CDR3 region: CASSQPVSSYEQYF. CDR3 sequence (DNA): TGCGCCAGCAGCCAACCGGTAAGCTCCTACGAGCAGTACTTC.

The gene calls are TRBV19 and TRBJ1-5; no definite D call. Germline values: CDR1 LNHDA, CDR2 SQIVND (reference sequence). V shed 2 bases and J shed 4 bases, with 3 bases lying between them. The CDR3 has 12 amino acids. CDR3 sequence: CASSISNQPQHF. The DNA for the CDR3 is TGTGCCAGTAGTATATCAAATCAGCCCCAGCATTTT.

J is TRBJ2-7 and V is TRBV6-1; D possibly matches TRBD1 or TRBD2 (5 bases each). This CDR3 comprises 11 residues. With 5 bases removed from V and 9 bases from J, the gap between germline ends came to 11 bases. The germline V gene encodes CDR1 MNHNS and CDR2 SASEGT. This chain's CDR3 is CASSPGRLQYF. The DNA of the CDR3 is TGTGCCAGCAGTCCGGGACGACTGCAGTACTTC.

The chain uses TRBV7-2 and TRBJ2-2; possibly TRBD1 for D (7 bases). V lost 4 bases and J lost 4, with 10 bases in between. In germline, CDR1 is SGHTA, CDR2 FQGNSA. This CDR3 region has 14 residues. The DNA of the CDR3 is TGTGCCAGCAGCTCCCAGGGGGGCACCGGGGAGCTGTTTTTT. Protein: CASSSQGGTGELFF.

The chain carries TRBV11-3 and TRBJ2-7; 7 bases agree with TRBD2. The germline gives CDR1 SGHNT, CDR2 YENEEA. Unmatched junction bases numbered 12, after V lost 5 bases and J lost 2 bases. This CDR3 spans 16 amino acids. CDR3 sequence (DNA): TGTGCCAGCAGCCCCCTAACCGGGACTATCCCCTACGAGCAGTACTTC. Translating it yields CASSPLTGTIPYEQYF. Variable domain in full (rest from reference TRBV11-3 and TRBJ2-7): EAGVVQSPRYKIIEKKQPVAFWCNPISGHNTLYWYLQNLGQGPELLIRYENEEAVDDSQLPKDRFSAERLKGVDSTLKIQPAELGDSAVYLCASSPLTGTIPYEQYFGPGTRLTVT.

This sequence joins TRBV21-1 and TRBJ2-3; TRBD2, the D gene given by the table, was not confirmed from the DNA. TRBV21-1 is deemed a pseudogene. The CDR3 covers 14 residues. The CDR3 sequence is CASSKRDGADTQYF. CDR3 DNA sequence: TGTGCCAGCAGCAAGCGGGACGGCGCGGATACGCAGTATTTT.

The rearrangement joins TRBV5-1 to TRBJ2-5, with 11 bases fitting TRBD2. V shed 4 bases and J 4 bases; nucleotides not matched to a gene: 9. The CDR3 covers 16 residues. Germline V CDR1 and CDR2: SGHRS, YFSETQ. The CDR3 loop reads CASSQSSGGPGETQYF. CDR3 coding DNA: TGCGCCAGCAGCCAATCTAGCGGGGGGCCGGGAGAGACCCAGTACTTC.

V is TRBV18 and J is TRBJ2-2; D might be TRBD2 (6 bases). The V end lost 2 bases, the J end lost 3 bases, and 13 bases lay between the germline ends. Germline assignment: CDR1 KGHSH and CDR2 LQKENI. This CDR3 spans 16 amino acids. This CDR3 reads CASSPAQGGDTGELFF. The CDR3 DNA is TGTGCCAGCTCACCAGCCCAGGGCGGGGACACCGGGGAGCTGTTTTTT.

The rearrangement links TRBV6-5 to TRBJ2-7; D tentatively reads TRBD1 or TRBD2 (6 bases each). V dropped 2 bases and J dropped 2 bases, with 13 bases sitting between them. The CDR3 loop spans 15 amino acids. Germline CDR1 MNHEY, CDR2 SVGAGI. The CDR3 DNA follows: TGTGCCAGCAGTTACCGTGAGGGGGGAACCTACGAGCAGTACTTC. Its protein product is CASSYREGGTYEQYF.

The gene calls are TRBV25-1 and TRBJ1-1, with a weak D call TRBD1 (6 bases). The germline V gene encodes CDR1 MGHDK and CDR2 SYGVNS. The CDR3 is 15 residues long. The germline V and J ends were trimmed by 8 bases and 1 base, with 17 bases remaining between them. In DNA form, the CDR3 reads TGTGCCAGCCGGGAAGGGGGGGCCGGGAACACTGAAGCTTTCTTT. Its translation is CASREGGAGNTEAFF.

The chain recombines TRBV28 with TRBJ2-7; the match to TRBD2 covers 12 bases. The CDR3 runs to 14 residues. The V segment lost 6 bases and the J segment 4 bases; nucleotides outside the gene matches: 4. Germline V gene data show CDR1 as MDHEN and CDR2 as SYDVKM. CDR3 region: CASRASGRGYEQYF. The CDR3 DNA is TGTGCCAGCAGGGCTAGCGGGAGGGGATACGAGCAGTACTTC.

This clone was picked up one time. The chain recombines TRBV4-3 with TRBJ2-3; D not resolved. The CDR3 has 12 amino acids. From germline, CDR1 is LGHNA and CDR2 YSLEER. Trimming removed 3 bases from V and 6 bases from J, with 7 bases in between. Here the CDR3 DNA reads TGCGCCAGCAGCCAGCTGGGGGATACGCAGTATTTT. Residues: CASSQLGDTQYF.

This chain joins TRBV10-3 and TRBJ1-1; unclear D gene. The CDR3 is made up of 14 amino acids. CDR1 and CDR2 from the germline V gene are ENHRY and SYGVKD. The V end was cut by 3 bases, the J end by 7 bases, with 15 bases between. The CDR3 here is CAISDPRGSIEAFF. CDR3 DNA: TGTGCCATCAGTGACCCGCGGGGAAGCATTGAAGCTTTCTTT.

This chain connects TRBV28 to TRBJ2-6; D call uncertain. This CDR3 has 15 residues. V dropped 6 bases and J dropped 0 bases, with 9 bases sitting between them. From germline, CDR1 is MDHEN and CDR2 SYDVKM. DNA for the CDR3: TGTGCCAGCAGATGGTCGAACTCTGGGGCCAACGTCCTGACTTTC. Its translation: CASRWSNSGANVLTF.

This chain links TRBV29-1 with TRBJ2-7; TRBD1 aligns across 10 bases. From germline, CDR1 is SQVTM and CDR2 ANQGSEA. This CDR3 is 12 amino acids long. Losses at the gene ends were 6 bases for V and 4 bases for J; bases not matched to a gene: 3. CDR3: CSVRDRGYEQYF. DNA for the CDR3: TGCAGCGTCCGGGACAGGGGTTACGAGCAGTACTTC.

This chain joins TRBV6-1 and TRBJ2-7, with 12 bases lining up with TRBD1. V was pared by 4 bases and J by 5 bases, with 3 bases of the junction left unmatched. Germline-derived CDR1 and CDR2 are MNHNS and SASEGT. The CDR3 spans 14 residues. This CDR3 reads CASSGGQGAHEQYF. In DNA, the CDR3 is TGTGCCAGCAGTGGGGGACAGGGGGCCCACGAGCAGTACTTC.

J is TRBJ2-2 and V is TRBV5-1, with TRBD2 matching over 14 bases. Trimming took 4 bases from V and 5 from J; bases not matched to a gene: 10. Germline V lookup: CDR1 SGHRS, CDR2 YFSETQ. This CDR3 contains 18 residues. The DNA for the CDR3 is TGCGCCAGCAGCCCCCGACTAGCGGGGGGGTCGGTGACCGGGGAGCTGTTTTTT. Translating gives CASSPRLAGGSVTGELFF. The full variable domain, its missing parts supplied by reference TRBV5-1 and TRBJ2-2, is KAGVTQTPRYLIKTRGQQVTLSCSPISGHRSVSWYQQTPGQGLQFLFEYFSETQRNKGNFPGRFSGRQFSNSRSEMNVSTLELGDSALYLCASSPRLAGGSVTGELFFGEGSRLTVL.

The genes are TRBV10-3 and TRBJ2-7; 9 nucleotides agree with TRBD2. CDR3 size: 15 residues. In germline, CDR1 is ENHRY, CDR2 SYGVKD. Unmatched junction bases numbered 7, after V lost 6 bases and J lost 1 base. CDR3 in amino acids: CAISPIAGVSYEQYF. As DNA, the CDR3 is TGTGCCATCAGCCCAATAGCGGGGGTATCCTACGAGCAGTACTTC.

Only a few counts were recorded for this clone. This sequence joins TRBV5-1 and TRBJ2-2, with 7 bases that match TRBD2. Germline V gene data show CDR1 as SGHRS and CDR2 as YFSETQ. Trimming took 0 bases from V and 6 from J; bases not matched to a gene: 11. The CDR3 covers 17 residues. CDR3 protein: CASSLARGAGISGELFF. The CDR3 coding sequence is TGCGCCAGCAGCTTGGCCCGCGGAGCGGGAATCTCCGGGGAGCTGTTTTTT.

This chain uses TRBV7-2 with TRBJ2-1, with 11 bases lining up with TRBD2. J gave up 6 bases and V 11 bases, and 12 bases lay outside the gene matches. The CDR3 loop spans 15 amino acids. Germline CDR1 reads SGHTA; CDR2 reads FQGNSA. The CDR3 nucleotides read TGTGCCGCTAACCCCGGGACTAGCGGAACCAATGAGCAGTTCTTC. Translation gives CAANPGTSGTNEQFF.

The chain recombines TRBV7-6 with TRBJ2-5, with TRBD1 as a possible D gene (5 bases). The CDR3 extends over 15 amino acids. Looked up from germline, CDR1 is SGHVS and CDR2 is FNYEAQ. V was trimmed by 1 base and J by 5 bases, leaving 14 bases between them. CDR3 sequence: CASSLDGRALETQYF. CDR3 sequence (DNA): TGTGCCAGCAGCTTAGACGGCAGGGCACTGGAGACCCAGTACTTC. Drawing the rest from reference TRBV7-6 and TRBJ2-5, the complete variable domain is GAGVSQSPRYKVTKRGQDVALRCDPISGHVSLYWYRQALGQGPEFLTYFNYEAQQDKSGLPNDRFSAERPEGSISTLTIQRTEQRDSAMYRCASSLDGRALETQYFGPGTRLLVL.